This TCR beta chain appears in the sequencing data of a study of cytomegalovirus exposure and HLA in healthy donors. Study-wide results and caveats: Investigators reported approximately 170 TCR beta chains as tied to cytomegalovirus. According to reports, the classifier identified cytomegalovirus status with high specificity and sensitivity.

V was pared by 5 bases and J by 2 bases, with 10 bases between. Germline CDR1 is MNHNS and CDR2 is SASEGT. There are 13 residues in the CDR3. With 60 Vbeta and 13 Jbeta primers, the PCR was carried out. Sequencing was performed with immunoSEQ multiplex PCR; in TCRdb, only in-frame clones are kept and a portion is missing. The repertoire holds 95,000 to 150,000 clones, roughly four fifths seen once, with approximately 2% in the top ten. As regards this clone: Its matching antigen is unknown.

The sequence came from a man in his forties in good health and CMV-seronegative. The chain uses TRBV6-1 and TRBJ2-7, with unresolved D. The material sequenced was PBMCs. CDR3 coding DNA: TGTGCCAGCAGTTATCAGTCGACCTACGAGCAGTACTTC. Translation: CASSYQSTYEQYF.